This T cell receptor beta chain was captured by sequencing in a study of T-cell memory formation after mild COVID-19. Study results and caveats: For contracting clones, CD4+ ones sat mainly in CM and EM, CD8+ in EMRA.

This CDR3 has 16 residues. V lost 0 bases and J lost 5, with 17 bases in between. TCRdb used MiXCR to reprocess the 5' RACE reads, holding one entry per CDR3 protein. This sample has some 57,000 distinct CDR3 sequences, with 12% found just once. Notes on this clonotype: Its antigen remains unknown.

Sample: PBMCs or a T cell subset sorted from them (not recorded which). The chain joins TRBV12-3 or TRBV12-4 to TRBJ2-7; D possibly corresponds to TRBD2 (7 bases). The receptor's source is a man aged 18-30 years who had mild COVID-19 (a few samples of this study predate the infection). Cell type and time point are not known. This CDR3 reads CASSLAGRGGAHEQYF. CDR3 nucleotide sequence: TGTGCCAGCAGTTTAGCGGGGCGTGGGGGGGCCCACGAGCAGTACTTC.